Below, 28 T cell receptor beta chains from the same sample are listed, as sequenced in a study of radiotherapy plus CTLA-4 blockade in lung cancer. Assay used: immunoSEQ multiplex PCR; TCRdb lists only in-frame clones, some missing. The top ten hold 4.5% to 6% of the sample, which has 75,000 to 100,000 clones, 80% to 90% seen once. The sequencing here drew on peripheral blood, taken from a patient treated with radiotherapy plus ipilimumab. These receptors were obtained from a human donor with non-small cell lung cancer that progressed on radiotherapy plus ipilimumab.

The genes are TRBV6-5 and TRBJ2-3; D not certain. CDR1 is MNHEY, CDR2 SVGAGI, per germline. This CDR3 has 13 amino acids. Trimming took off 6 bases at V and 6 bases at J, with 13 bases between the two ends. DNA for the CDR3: TGTGCCAGCAGCCCCCTCAACACGGATACGCAGTATTTT. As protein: CASSPLNTDTQYF.

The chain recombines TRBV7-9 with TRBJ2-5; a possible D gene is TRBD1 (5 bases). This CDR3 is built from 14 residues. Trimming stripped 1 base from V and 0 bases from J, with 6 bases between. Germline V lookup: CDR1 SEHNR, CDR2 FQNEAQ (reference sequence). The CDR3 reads CASSLEGNQETQYF. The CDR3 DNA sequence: TGTGCCAGCAGCTTAGAGGGGAACCAAGAGACCCAGTACTTC.

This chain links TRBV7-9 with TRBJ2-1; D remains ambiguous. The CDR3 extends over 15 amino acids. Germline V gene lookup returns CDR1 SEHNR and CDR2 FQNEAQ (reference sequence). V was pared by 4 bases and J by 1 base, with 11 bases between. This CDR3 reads CASSSPWPSYNEQFF. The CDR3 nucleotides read TGTGCCAGCAGCTCCCCCTGGCCATCCTACAATGAGCAGTTCTTC.

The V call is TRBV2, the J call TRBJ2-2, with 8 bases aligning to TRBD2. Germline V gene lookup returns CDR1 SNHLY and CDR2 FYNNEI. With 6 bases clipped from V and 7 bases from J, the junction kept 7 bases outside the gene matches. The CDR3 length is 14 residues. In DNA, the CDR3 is TGTGCCAGCAGCCCGCAAGGGACTAGCGGGGAGCTGTTTTTT. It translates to CASSPQGTSGELFF.

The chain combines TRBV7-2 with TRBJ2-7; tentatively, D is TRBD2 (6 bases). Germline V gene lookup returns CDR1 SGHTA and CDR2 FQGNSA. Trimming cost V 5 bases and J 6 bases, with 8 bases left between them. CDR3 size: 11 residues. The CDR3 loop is CASSPGVEQYF. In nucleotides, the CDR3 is TGTGCCAGCAGCCCGGGGGTCGAGCAGTACTTC.

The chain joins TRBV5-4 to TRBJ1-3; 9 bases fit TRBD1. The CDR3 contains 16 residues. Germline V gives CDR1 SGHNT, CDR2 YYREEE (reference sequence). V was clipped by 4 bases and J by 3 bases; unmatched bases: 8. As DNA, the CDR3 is TGTGCCAGCAGCCCCAGGGGACAGGGATATGGAAACACCATATATTTT. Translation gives CASSPRGQGYGNTIYF.

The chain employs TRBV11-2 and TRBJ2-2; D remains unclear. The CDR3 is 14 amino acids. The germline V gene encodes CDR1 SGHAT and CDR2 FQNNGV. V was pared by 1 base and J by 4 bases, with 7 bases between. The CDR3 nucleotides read TGTGCCAGCAGCTTAGTAGGTAGCACCGGGGAGCTGTTTTTT. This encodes CASSLVGSTGELFF.

CDR3 bases: TGTGCCAGCAGCCAAGCAGGGGGCCTGGAAAAACTGTTTTTT. Its translation is CASSQAGGLEKLFF. The rearrangement uses TRBV4-2 and TRBJ1-4, with TRBD1 matching 8 bases. Germline V gene lookup returns CDR1 LGHNA and CDR2 YNFKEQ. This CDR3 spans 14 amino acids. Trimming removed 1 base from V and 8 bases from J; junction bases left unmatched: 3.

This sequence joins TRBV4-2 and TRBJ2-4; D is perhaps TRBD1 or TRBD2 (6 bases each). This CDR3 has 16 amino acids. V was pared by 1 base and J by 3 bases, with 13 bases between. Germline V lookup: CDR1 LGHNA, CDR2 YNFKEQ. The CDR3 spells CASSQVSGGLKNIQYF. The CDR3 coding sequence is TGTGCCAGCAGCCAAGTTTCTGGGGGGCTCAAAAACATTCAGTACTTC.

The CDR3 DNA follows: TGTGCCAGCAGCTTAAGGGAGAACACTGAAGCTTTCTTT. This sequence encodes CASSLRENTEAFF. V and J are TRBV7-9 and TRBJ1-1; D is undetermined. The CDR3 loop spans 13 amino acids. Germline CDR1 is SEHNR and CDR2 is FQNEAQ (reference sequence). V was pared by 2 bases and J by 1 base, with 5 bases between. Full variable domain (outside the CDR3, taken from reference TRBV7-9 and TRBJ1-1): DTGVSQNPRHKITKRGQNVTFRCDPISEHNRLYWYRQTLGQGPEFLTYFQNEAQLEKSRLLSDRFSAERPKGSFSTLEIQRTEQGDSAMYLCASSLRENTEAFFGQGTRLTVV.

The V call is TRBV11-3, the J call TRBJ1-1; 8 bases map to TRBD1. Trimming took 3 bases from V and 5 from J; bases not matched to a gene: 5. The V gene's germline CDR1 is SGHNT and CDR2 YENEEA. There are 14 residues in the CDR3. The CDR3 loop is CASSFTGGRTEAFF. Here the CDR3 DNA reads TGTGCCAGCAGCTTTACAGGGGGTCGGACTGAAGCTTTCTTT.

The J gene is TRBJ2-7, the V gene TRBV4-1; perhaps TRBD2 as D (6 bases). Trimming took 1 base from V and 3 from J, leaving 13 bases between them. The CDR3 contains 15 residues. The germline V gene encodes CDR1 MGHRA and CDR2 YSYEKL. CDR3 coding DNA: TGCGCCAGCAGCCAAGGCGGGGCGGGCCACTACGAGCAGTACTTC. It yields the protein CASSQGGAGHYEQYF.

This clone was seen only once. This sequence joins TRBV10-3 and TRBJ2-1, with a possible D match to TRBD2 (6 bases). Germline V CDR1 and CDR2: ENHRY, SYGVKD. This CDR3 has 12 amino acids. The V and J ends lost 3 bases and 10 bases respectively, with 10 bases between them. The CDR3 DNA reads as TGTGCCATCAGTGATACGGACTACGAGCAGTTCTTC. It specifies CAISDTDYEQFF.

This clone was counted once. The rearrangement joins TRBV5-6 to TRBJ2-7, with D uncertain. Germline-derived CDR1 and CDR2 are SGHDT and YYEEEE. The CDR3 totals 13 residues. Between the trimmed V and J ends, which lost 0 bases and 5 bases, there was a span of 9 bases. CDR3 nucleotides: TGTGCCAGCAGCTTGGTGGGCCGGGACGAGCAGTACTTC. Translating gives CASSLVGRDEQYF.

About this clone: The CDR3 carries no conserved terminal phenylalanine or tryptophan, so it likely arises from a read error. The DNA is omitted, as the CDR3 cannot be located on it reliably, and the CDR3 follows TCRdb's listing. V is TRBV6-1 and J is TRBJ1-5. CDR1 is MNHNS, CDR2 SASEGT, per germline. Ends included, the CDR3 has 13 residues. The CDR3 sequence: CASSESLQGRGIV.

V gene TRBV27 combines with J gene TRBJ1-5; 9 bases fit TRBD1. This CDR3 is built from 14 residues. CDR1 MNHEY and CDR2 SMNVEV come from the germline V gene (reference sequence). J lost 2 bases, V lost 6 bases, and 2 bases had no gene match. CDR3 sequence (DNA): TGTGCCAGCAGGGACAGGGGTGGCAATCAGCCCCAGCATTTT. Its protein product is CASRDRGGNQPQHF.

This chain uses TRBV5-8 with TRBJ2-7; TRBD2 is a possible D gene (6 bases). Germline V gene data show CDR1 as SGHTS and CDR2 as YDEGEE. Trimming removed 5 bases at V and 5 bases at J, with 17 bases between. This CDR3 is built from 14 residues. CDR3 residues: CASRLTRRGNEQYF. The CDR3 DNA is TGTGCCAGCAGGCTAACCAGGCGGGGCAACGAGCAGTACTTC.

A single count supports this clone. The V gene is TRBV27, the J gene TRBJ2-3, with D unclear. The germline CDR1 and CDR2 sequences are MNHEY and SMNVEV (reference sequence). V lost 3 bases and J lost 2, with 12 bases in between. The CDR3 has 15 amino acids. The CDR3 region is CASSLDPLYTDTQYF. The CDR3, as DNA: TGTGCCAGCAGTTTGGATCCCTTATACACAGATACGCAGTATTTT.

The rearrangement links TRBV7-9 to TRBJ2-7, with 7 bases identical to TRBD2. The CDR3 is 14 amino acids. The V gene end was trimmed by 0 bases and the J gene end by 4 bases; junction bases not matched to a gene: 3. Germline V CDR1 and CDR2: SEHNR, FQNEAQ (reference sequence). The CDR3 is CASSLAGGPYEQYF. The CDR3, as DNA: TGTGCCAGCAGCTTAGCGGGAGGGCCATACGAGCAGTACTTC.

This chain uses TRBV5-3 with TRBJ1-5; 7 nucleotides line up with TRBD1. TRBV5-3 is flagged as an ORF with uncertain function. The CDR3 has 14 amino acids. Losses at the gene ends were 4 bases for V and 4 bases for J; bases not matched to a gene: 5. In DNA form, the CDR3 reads TGTGCCAGAAGCATGACAGGGCCGAATCAGCCCCAGCATTTT. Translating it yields CARSMTGPNQPQHF.

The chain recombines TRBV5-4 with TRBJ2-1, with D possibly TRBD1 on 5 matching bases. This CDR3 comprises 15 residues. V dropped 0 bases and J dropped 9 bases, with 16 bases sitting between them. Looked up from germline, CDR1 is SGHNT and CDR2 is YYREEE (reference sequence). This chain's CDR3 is CASSLEAGLLGEQFF. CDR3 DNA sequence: TGTGCCAGCAGCTTGGAAGCAGGGTTATTGGGTGAGCAGTTCTTC.

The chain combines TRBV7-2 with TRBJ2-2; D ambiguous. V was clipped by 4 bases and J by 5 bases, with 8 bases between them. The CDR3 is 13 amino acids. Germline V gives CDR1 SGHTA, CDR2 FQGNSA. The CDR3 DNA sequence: TGTGCCAGCAGCTCCAAAGCTACCGGGGAGCTGTTTTTT. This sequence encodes CASSSKATGELFF.

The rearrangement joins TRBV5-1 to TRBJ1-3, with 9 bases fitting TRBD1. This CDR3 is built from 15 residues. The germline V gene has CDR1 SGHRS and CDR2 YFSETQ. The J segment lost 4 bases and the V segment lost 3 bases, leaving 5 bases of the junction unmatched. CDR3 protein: CASSSGQGFGNTIYF. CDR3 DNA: TGCGCCAGCAGCTCGGGACAGGGCTTCGGAAACACCATATATTTT.

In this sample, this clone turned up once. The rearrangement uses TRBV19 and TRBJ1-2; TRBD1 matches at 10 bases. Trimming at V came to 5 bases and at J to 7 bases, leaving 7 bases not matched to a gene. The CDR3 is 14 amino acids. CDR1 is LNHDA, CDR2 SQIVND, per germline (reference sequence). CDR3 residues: CASSDGTGALGYTF. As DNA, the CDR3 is TGTGCCAGTAGTGATGGGACAGGGGCCCTTGGCTACACCTTC.

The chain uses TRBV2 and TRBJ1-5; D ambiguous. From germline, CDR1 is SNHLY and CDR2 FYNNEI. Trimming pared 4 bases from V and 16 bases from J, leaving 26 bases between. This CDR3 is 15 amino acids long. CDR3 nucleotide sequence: TGTGCCAGCAGTGGTGATCGGGGAACCGAGGGTCCGTTACATTTT. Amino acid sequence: CASSGDRGTEGPLHF.

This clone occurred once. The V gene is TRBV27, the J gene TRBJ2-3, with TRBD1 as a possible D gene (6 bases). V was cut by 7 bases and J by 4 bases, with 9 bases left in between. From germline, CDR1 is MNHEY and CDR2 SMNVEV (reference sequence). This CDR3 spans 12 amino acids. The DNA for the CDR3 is TGTGCCAGCACAAAGGGGGCAGATACGCAGTATTTT. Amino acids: CASTKGADTQYF.

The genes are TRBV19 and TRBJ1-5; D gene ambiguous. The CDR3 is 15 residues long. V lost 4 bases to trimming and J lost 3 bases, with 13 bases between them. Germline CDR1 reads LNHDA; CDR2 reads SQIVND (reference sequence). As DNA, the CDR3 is TGTGCCAGTAGTACCTCGGGTGCCACCAATCAGCCCCAGCATTTT. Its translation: CASSTSGATNQPQHF.

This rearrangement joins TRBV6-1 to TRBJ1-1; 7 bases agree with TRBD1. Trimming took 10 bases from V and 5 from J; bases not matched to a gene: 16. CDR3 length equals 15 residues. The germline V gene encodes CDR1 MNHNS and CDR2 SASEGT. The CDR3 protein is CATLDGRGWGTEAFF. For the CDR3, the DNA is TGTGCCACCTTAGATGGCAGGGGGTGGGGAACTGAAGCTTTCTTT.